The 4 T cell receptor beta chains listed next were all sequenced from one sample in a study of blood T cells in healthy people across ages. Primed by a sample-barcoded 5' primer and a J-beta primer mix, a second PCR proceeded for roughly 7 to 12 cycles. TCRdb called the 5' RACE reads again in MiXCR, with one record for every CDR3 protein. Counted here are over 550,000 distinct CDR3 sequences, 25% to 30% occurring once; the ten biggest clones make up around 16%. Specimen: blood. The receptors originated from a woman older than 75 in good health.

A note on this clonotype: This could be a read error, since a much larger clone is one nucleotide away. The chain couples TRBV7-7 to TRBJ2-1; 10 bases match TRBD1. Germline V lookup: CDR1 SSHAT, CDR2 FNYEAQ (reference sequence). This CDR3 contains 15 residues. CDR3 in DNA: TGTGCTAGCAGCCCAGGGGGACAGGGGTGCGATGAGCAGTTCTTC. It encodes CASSPGGQGCDEQFF.

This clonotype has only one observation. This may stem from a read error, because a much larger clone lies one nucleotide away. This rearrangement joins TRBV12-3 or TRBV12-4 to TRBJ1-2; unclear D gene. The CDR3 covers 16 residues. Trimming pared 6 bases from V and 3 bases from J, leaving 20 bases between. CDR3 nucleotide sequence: TGTGCCAGCAGCCCGACGGGGATAGGCCGCTACTATGGCTACACCTTC. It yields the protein CASSPTGIGRYYGYTF.

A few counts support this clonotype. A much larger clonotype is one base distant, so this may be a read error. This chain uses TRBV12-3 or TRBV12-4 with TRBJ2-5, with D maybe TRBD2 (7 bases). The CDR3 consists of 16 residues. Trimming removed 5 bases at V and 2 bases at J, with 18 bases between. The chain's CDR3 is CASSPRRGRGQETQYF. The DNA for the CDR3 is TGTGCCAGCAGTCCCCGACGGGGGAGGGGGCAAGAGACCCAGTACTTC.

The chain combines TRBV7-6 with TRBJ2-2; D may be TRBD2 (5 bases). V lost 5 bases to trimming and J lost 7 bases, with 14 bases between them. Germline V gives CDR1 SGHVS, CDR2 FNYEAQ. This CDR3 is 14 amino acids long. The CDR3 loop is CASSPWVEGGELFF. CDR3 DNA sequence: TGTGCCAGCAGCCCCTGGGTCGAGGGCGGGGAGCTGTTTTTT.